This TCR beta chain was recorded in a study of T cell clonality in common variable immunodeficiency. The study, taken as a whole, reports: CVID patient heterogeneity limited repertoire-clinical complication correlations. CVID subjects shared fewer TCRbeta clones than healthy controls did. Compared with healthy controls, CVID subjects showed increased TCRbeta clonality, mostly in about a third.

In this sample, this clone turned up many times. What it recognizes is unknown. The CDR3 goes on 3 residues after the read ends, and that part is filled in from the germline J gene. Using immunoSEQ multiplex PCR, the repertoire was profiled, and TCRdb retains in-frame clones only, with some absent. The sample contains about 64,000 clones, none occurring once; about 1.5% lies in the top ten. The V and J ends lost 5 bases and 5 bases, in that order; junction bases with no gene match: 7. In germline, CDR1 is SGDLS, CDR2 YYNGEE. The CDR3 has 16 amino acids. The rearrangement uses TRBV9 and TRBJ2-1; TRBD2 agrees at 13 bases. The sequence was collected from a person aged 18 to 70 in good health. Sequenced input: peripheral blood mononuclear cells. Partial CDR3 DNA: TGTGCCAGCAGTGACCGGACTAGCGGGAGCCACAATGAG. It encodes CASSDRTSGSHNE. The complete CDR3 reads CASSDRTSGSHNEQFF.